This TCR beta chain originates from a study of T-cell memory formation after mild COVID-19. From germline, CDR1 is SQVTM and CDR2 ANQGSEA. This CDR3 is built from 15 residues. The V and J ends lost 7 bases and 6 bases, in that order; junction bases with no gene match: 12. In TCRdb, the 5' RACE reads were re-called with MiXCR into one record per CDR3 protein. The sample has approximately 500,000 distinct CDR3 sequences; nearly 25% are singletons. The chain carries TRBV29-1 and TRBJ2-2; TRBD1 aligns across 9 bases. The specimen was PBMCs or a T cell subset sorted from them (not recorded which). The TCR originated in an adult woman who had mild COVID-19 (a few samples of this study predate the infection). Cell type and time point are not known. Here the CDR3 reads CSATGLGTGSGELFF. As DNA, the CDR3 is TGCAGCGCCACCGGGCTCGGGACAGGGTCCGGGGAGCTGTTTTTT.